The 19 T cell receptor beta chains below were found in one sample sequenced in a study of beta chain features in type 1 diabetes. Study results and caveats: Among all four CD4+ subsets, Type 1 diabetes patients had TCRB CDR3s that were moderately but significantly shorter.

These receptors have no identified antigens. The investigators reverse transcribed all of the isolated RNA, so they sequenced expressed TCRB transcripts. Data came from immunoSEQ multiplex PCR; TCRdb stores just in-frame clones and leaves some out. The profile shows roughly 38,000 clones, about 68% of them singletons. Sequenced sample: Tregs from blood. The source is a man between 25 and 39 years old with type 1 diabetes. Some clones in this sample may be carry-over from other donors' samples.

V gene TRBV9 combines with J gene TRBJ2-7; D remains unclear. Per germline, CDR1 SGDLS and CDR2 YYNGEE. The V end was cut by 0 bases, the J end by 4 bases, with 5 bases between. The length of the CDR3 is 12 residues. CDR3: CASSVAVYEQYF. CDR3 sequence (DNA): TGTGCCAGCAGCGTAGCGGTGTACGAGCAGTACTTC. Variable domain in full (rest from reference TRBV9 and TRBJ2-7): DSGVTQTPKHLITATGQRVTLRCSPRSGDLSVYWYQQSLDQGLQFLIQYYNGEERAKGNILERFSAQQFPDLHSELNLSSLELGDSALYFCASSVAVYEQYFGPGTRLTVT.

The chain employs TRBV5-1 and TRBJ1-4, with D perhaps matching TRBD1 (5 bases). The CDR3 is 15 residues long. CDR1 SGHRS and CDR2 YFSETQ come from the germline V gene. V shed 2 bases and J shed 6 bases, with 14 bases lying between them. In DNA, the CDR3 is TGCGCCAGCAGCTTCTTAGGGTCCAGGGATGAAAAACTGTTTTTT. This encodes CASSFLGSRDEKLFF.

The chain couples TRBV7-8 to TRBJ2-5, with 7 bases fitting TRBD2. The CDR3 has 13 amino acids. CDR1 is SGHVS and CDR2 is FQNEAQ in the germline V gene. Unmatched junction bases numbered 4, after V lost 4 bases and J lost 5 bases. The CDR3 region has the DNA TGTGCCAGCAGCTCCCGACTAGCCGAGACCCAGTACTTC. Translated, it gives CASSSRLAETQYF.

The gene calls are TRBV5-4 and TRBJ2-3; D possibly corresponds to TRBD2 (6 bases). The length of the CDR3 is 14 residues. Trimming shortened V by 0 bases and J by 4 bases, and 9 bases separated the two germline ends. CDR1 and CDR2 (germline): SGHNT, YYREEE (reference sequence). The CDR3 sequence: CASSLAGGADTQYF. The CDR3 nucleotides are TGTGCCAGCAGCTTGGCTGGAGGGGCAGATACGCAGTATTTT.

This clone was observed a handful of times. The gene calls are TRBV29-1 and TRBJ2-1, with 10 bases lining up with TRBD2. Trimming cost V 4 bases and J 6 bases; bases outside gene matches: 15. Per germline, CDR1 SQVTM and CDR2 ANQGSEA. The CDR3 runs 17 residues. The CDR3 is CSVVSFRERGGLNEQFF. Written as DNA, the CDR3 is TGCAGCGTTGTCTCCTTCAGGGAGCGGGGGGGCCTCAATGAGCAGTTCTTC.

This chain connects TRBV5-6 to TRBJ2-7; D is ambiguous. V lost 0 bases and J 7 bases, leaving 11 bases between the germline ends. Per the germline V gene, CDR1 is SGHDT and CDR2 is YYEEEE. The CDR3 sequence is 13 residues long. The CDR3 coding sequence is TGTGCCAGCAGCTTGGATGGCCCCCTGGAGCAGTACTTC. Translating it yields CASSLDGPLEQYF.

This clone was counted a few times. V and J are TRBV10-3 and TRBJ1-1, with D perhaps matching TRBD1 (5 bases). Germline CDR1 and CDR2: ENHRY and SYGVKD. V dropped 4 bases and J dropped 4 bases, with 10 bases sitting between them. This CDR3 has 13 amino acids. CDR3 sequence: CAISASGSTEAFF. The DNA of the CDR3 is TGTGCCATCAGTGCTTCAGGGTCCACTGAAGCTTTCTTT.

Remarks on this clone: The same CDR3 arises from other DNA sequences in this sample as well. The chain employs TRBV2 and TRBJ2-1; 7 bases align to TRBD2. In germline, CDR1 is SNHLY, CDR2 FYNNEI. The CDR3 contains 14 residues. Trimming cost V 4 bases and J 4 bases; bases outside gene matches: 4. DNA of the CDR3: TGTGCCAGCAGTGCGGGGGGATCATACAATGAGCAGTTCTTC. Its protein product is CASSAGGSYNEQFF.

This clone was found a few times. The chain combines TRBV2 with TRBJ1-1; D is unclear. The CDR3 consists of 13 residues. The V gene's germline CDR1 is SNHLY and CDR2 FYNNEI. Trimming pared 3 bases from V and 2 bases from J, leaving 7 bases between. The CDR3, as DNA: TGTGCCAGCAGTGAGGCCTTTAACACTGAAGCTTTCTTT. This translates into CASSEAFNTEAFF.

The genes are TRBV5-6 and TRBJ2-2; no definite D call. This CDR3 region has 13 residues. The germline gives CDR1 SGHDT, CDR2 YYEEEE. The V end lost 4 bases, the J end lost 7 bases, and 11 bases lay between the germline ends. The CDR3 loop is CASSKKSGGELFF. The CDR3 bases are TGTGCCAGCAGCAAAAAGTCGGGCGGGGAGCTGTTTTTT. The variable domain in full, with the rest retrieved from reference TRBV5-6 and TRBJ2-2, is DAGVTQSPTHLIKTRGQQVTLRCSPKSGHDTVSWYQQALGQGPQFIFQYYEEEERQRGNFPDRFSGHQFPNYSSELNVNALLLGDSALYLCASSKKSGGELFFGEGSRLTVL.

The V gene is TRBV7-3, the J gene TRBJ2-5; 7 nucleotides align to TRBD1. Germline trimming cut 4 bases from V and 2 bases from J; bases unmatched to any gene: 7. This CDR3 spans 15 amino acids. Germline values: CDR1 SGHTA, CDR2 FQGTGA. CDR3 DNA: TGTGCCAGCAGCTCCCGGGACAGTTTTCAAGAGACCCAGTACTTC. Its protein is CASSSRDSFQETQYF.

This rearrangement joins TRBV18 to TRBJ1-4, with 8 bases that match TRBD1. Germline CDR1 and CDR2: KGHSH and LQKENI. Losses at the gene ends were 3 bases for V and 6 bases for J; bases not matched to a gene: 3. There are 14 residues in the CDR3. The CDR3 protein is CASSPQGADEKLFF. CDR3 DNA: TGTGCCAGCTCACCTCAGGGGGCGGATGAAAAACTGTTTTTT.

V gene TRBV7-8 combines with J gene TRBJ2-5, with a possible D match to TRBD2 (7 bases). This CDR3 has 16 amino acids. Germline-derived CDR1 and CDR2 are SGHVS and FQNEAQ. V gave up 1 base and J gave up 5 bases, with 17 bases separating them. For the CDR3, the DNA is TGTGCCAGCAGCTTAGGGGGGGGGCCGGGTCTGGAGACCCAGTACTTC. It is translated as CASSLGGGPGLETQYF.

Remarks on this clone: Other DNA sequences in this specimen translate into the identical CDR3. This chain links TRBV19 with TRBJ2-3; D is possibly TRBD2 (6 bases). Germline V CDR1 and CDR2: LNHDA, SQIVND (reference sequence). The V and J ends lost 7 bases and 6 bases respectively, with 17 bases between them. This CDR3 is 14 amino acids long. CDR3 coding DNA: TGTGCCAGTACGGACTACTTTGGGTCGGATACGCAGTATTTT. Translating gives CASTDYFGSDTQYF. The full variable domain, its missing parts supplied by reference TRBV19 and TRBJ2-3, is DGGITQSPKYLFRKEGQNVTLSCEQNLNHDAMYWYRQDPGQGLRLIYYSQIVNDFQKGDIAEGYSVSREKKESFPLTVTSAQKNPTAFYLCASTDYFGSDTQYFGPGTRLTVL.

The count of this clone is one. The chain carries TRBV7-9 and TRBJ1-4; tentatively, D is TRBD1 (5 bases). There are 14 residues in the CDR3. V lost 3 bases and J lost 4, with 9 bases in between. Germline loops: CDR1 SEHNR, CDR2 FQNEAQ (reference sequence). CDR3 loop: CASSFHRLNEKLFF. Here the CDR3 DNA reads TGTGCCAGCAGCTTTCACAGGCTTAATGAAAAACTGTTTTTT. Supplemented by reference TRBV7-9 and TRBJ1-4, the full variable domain reads DTGVSQNPRHKITKRGQNVTFRCDPISEHNRLYWYRQTLGQGPEFLTYFQNEAQLEKSRLLSDRFSAERPKGSFSTLEIQRTEQGDSAMYLCASSFHRLNEKLFFGSGTQLSVL.

The CDR3 DNA sequence: TGTGCCAGCAGCTTTGTCGCGGGTCTCCAAGAGACCCAGTACTTC. Translation: CASSFVAGLQETQYF. The rearrangement links TRBV7-9 to TRBJ2-5; D perhaps matches TRBD2 (5 bases). Per germline, CDR1 SEHNR and CDR2 FQNEAQ (reference sequence). The V end lost 3 bases, the J end lost 1 base, and 12 bases lay between the germline ends. CDR3 length: 15 amino acids.

The genes are TRBV5-1 and TRBJ1-3, with D maybe TRBD1 (5 bases). The germline V gene has CDR1 SGHRS and CDR2 YFSETQ. CDR3 length equals 15 residues. Trimming pared 4 bases from V and 0 bases from J, leaving 11 bases between. CDR3 bases: TGCGCCAGCAGCCCTGGACAAACCTCTGGAAACACCATATATTTT. Translating it yields CASSPGQTSGNTIYF.

V gene TRBV5-4 combines with J gene TRBJ2-5; 7 bases agree with TRBD2. CDR1 and CDR2 (germline): SGHNT, YYREEE (reference sequence). V lost 2 bases to trimming and J lost 5 bases; unmatched junction nucleotides: 12. The CDR3 is 16 residues long. This CDR3 reads CASSLLPGRRMETQYF. For the CDR3, the DNA is TGTGCCAGCAGCTTACTCCCCGGGAGGAGGATGGAGACCCAGTACTTC.

This chain uses TRBV9 with TRBJ2-3; D uncertain. Per the germline V gene, CDR1 is SGDLS and CDR2 is YYNGEE. The V end lost 4 bases, the J end lost 4 bases, and 7 bases lay between the germline ends. This CDR3 has 12 residues. CDR3 loop: CASSSYADTQYF. For the CDR3, the DNA is TGTGCCAGCAGCTCCTACGCAGATACGCAGTATTTT.